Below are 7 T cell receptor beta chains sequenced from a single sample in a study of read filtering for tumor transcriptome and immune sequencing. This library used roughly 400 ng RNA and molecular barcoded adaptors spanning alpha/delta and beta/gamma chains. A single record per CDR3 protein comes from TCRdb applying MiXCR to the reads. Of approximately 140,000 distinct CDR3 sequences listed, roughly 13% are singletons. Sequencing was done on a sample of a population of CD138-negative cells sorted from bone marrow. The receptors derive from a donor at least 40 years old with multiple myeloma.

Ten or more counts support this clonotype. V gene TRBV10-3 combines with J gene TRBJ2-2, with D unclear. CDR1 is ENHRY and CDR2 is SYGVKD in the germline V gene. Trimming pared 2 bases from V and 6 bases from J, leaving 22 bases between. This CDR3 region has 18 residues. CDR3 region: CAISETVGPPTWSGELFF. As DNA, the CDR3 is TGTGCCATCAGTGAGACTGTTGGCCCCCCAACATGGTCCGGGGAGCTGTTTTTT.

This clonotype was observed a handful of times. The chain couples TRBV6-1 to TRBJ2-3; 10 bases match TRBD2. Losses at the gene ends were 8 bases for V and 0 bases for J; bases not matched to a gene: 11. Germline V gene lookup returns CDR1 MNHNS and CDR2 SASEGT. The CDR3 contains 17 residues. In DNA, the CDR3 is TGTGCCAGCGGGGCGGGGTCTAGCGGGAGAAGCACAGATACGCAGTATTTT. Its translation: CASGAGSSGRSTDTQYF.

In its sample, this clonotype was seen many times. The chain uses TRBV20-1 and TRBJ2-3; D is perhaps TRBD2 (6 bases). The CDR3 sequence is 13 residues long. Germline V gene lookup returns CDR1 DFQATT and CDR2 SNEGSKA (reference sequence). V dropped 6 bases and J dropped 2 bases, with 12 bases sitting between them. The CDR3: CSAPAGSTDTQYF. CDR3 bases: TGCAGTGCCCCAGCGGGCTCCACAGATACGCAGTATTTT.

This clonotype was found many times. V usage is TRBV5-1 and J usage is TRBJ2-2; 7 nucleotides align to TRBD1. In germline, CDR1 is SGHRS, CDR2 YFSETQ. V was clipped by 3 bases and J by 3 bases; unmatched bases: 5. The CDR3 runs 15 residues. The CDR3 protein is CASSSGTAYTGELFF. CDR3 bases: TGCGCCAGCAGCTCCGGGACAGCGTACACCGGGGAGCTGTTTTTT. Drawing the rest from reference TRBV5-1 and TRBJ2-2, the complete variable domain is KAGVTQTPRYLIKTRGQQVTLSCSPISGHRSVSWYQQTPGQGLQFLFEYFSETQRNKGNFPGRFSGRQFSNSRSEMNVSTLELGDSALYLCASSSGTAYTGELFFGEGSRLTVL.

This clonotype was counted ten times or more. The CDR3 reads CASSSNLAVYEQYF. The CDR3 region has the DNA TGTGCCAGCAGCTCGAACCTAGCGGTCTACGAGCAGTACTTC. This chain joins TRBV7-9 and TRBJ2-7, with TRBD2 matching 7 bases. Unmatched junction bases numbered 6, after V lost 4 bases and J lost 3 bases. Per germline, CDR1 SEHNR and CDR2 FQNEAQ (reference sequence). The CDR3 runs 14 residues.

About this clonotype itself: A far larger clone is one base from this, pointing to a likely read error. As DNA, the CDR3 is TGTGCCAGCAGCCCCGGGGGTGGCAATGAGCAGCTCTTC. Translating it yields CASSPGGGNEQLF. J is TRBJ2-1 and V is TRBV7-2; tentative D call: TRBD2 (6 bases). In germline, CDR1 is SGHTA, CDR2 FQGNSA. This CDR3 has 13 residues. Full variable domain (rest looked up from reference TRBV7-2 and TRBJ2-1): GAGVSQSPSNKVTEKGKDVELRCDPISGHTALYWYRQSLGQGLEFLIYFQGNSAPDKSGLPSDRFSAERTGGSVSTLTIQRTQQEDSAVYLCASSPGGGNEQLFGPGTRLTVL.

This clonotype occurred many times. The chain uses TRBV5-6 and TRBJ2-2; D is unclear. This CDR3 has 14 residues. The V gene lost 3 bases and the J gene lost 2 bases, with 8 bases spanning the gap. Per the germline V gene, CDR1 is SGHDT and CDR2 is YYEEEE. CDR3 sequence reads: CASSWGSNTGELFF. The CDR3 DNA reads TGTGCCAGCAGCTGGGGTAGCAACACCGGGGAGCTGTTTTTT.